This T cell receptor beta chain was identified in a study of blood T cell repertoires in COVID-19. Study background: Spain, Italy and the United States supplied samples that represented acute and convalescent COVID-19. Sample material is recorded as cDNA or gDNA derived from T cells, B-cell-depleted T cells, or PBMCs.

V was clipped by 4 bases and J by 6 bases; unmatched bases: 13. Germline-derived CDR1 and CDR2 are SQVTM and ANQGSEA. CDR3 size: 15 residues. Source study methods: Amplification from reference gene primers served as the basis for estimated nucleated cell counts. Profiling relied on immunoSEQ multiplex PCR, and the TCRdb table lists in-frame clones only, not all of them. The V and J calls and clone size were taken over from that table, and D and trimming were inferred from the DNA. This sample yields some 89,000 clones, of which 90% are seen a single time; less than 2% belongs to the top ten. The sample consisted of peripheral blood. This clonotype originated in a man aged 55 to 69 with acute or convalescent COVID-19. The chain is built from TRBV29-1 and TRBJ1-2, with 8 bases that match TRBD1. CDR3 sequence (DNA): TGCAGCGTTGGACCGGCGGACAGGGATCGTCATGGCTACACCTTC. Residues: CSVGPADRDRHGYTF.